These 12 T cell receptor beta chains were all obtained from the same sample, sequenced in a study of shared clonotypes between healthy human individuals. TCRdb keeps only in-frame clones here, not all; method: immunoSEQ multiplex PCR. The table lists approximately 2.1 million clones, approximately 93% of them singletons. Sequencing used naive CD4+ T cells from PBMCs. As for subset: CD45RA+ positively selected. The receptors here all came from a man aged 18 to 29 in good health. Some clones in this sample may be carry-over from other donors' samples.

Only one count was recorded for this clone. Other DNA sequences in the sample encode the same CDR3. The genes are TRBV7-2 and TRBJ2-7, with D possibly called TRBD1 or TRBD2 (5 bases each). The germline gives CDR1 SGHTA, CDR2 FQGNSA. The ends were cut back, 3 bases at V and 2 bases at J, with 11 bases in the middle. The CDR3 contains 14 residues. The CDR3 nucleotides are TGTGCCAGCAGCTTCGGGGCGGGCCCCTACGAGCAGTACTTC. Translated: CASSFGAGPYEQYF.

This chain links TRBV28 with TRBJ2-7; 8 positions match TRBD1. Germline CDR1 MDHEN, CDR2 SYDVKM. The J segment lost 6 bases and the V segment lost 5 bases, leaving 3 bases of the junction unmatched. The CDR3 spans 12 residues. The DNA for the CDR3 is TGTGCCAGCAGTCCAGACAGGGGCGAGCAGTACTTC. It is translated as CASSPDRGEQYF.

The rearrangement links TRBV6-4 to TRBJ1-5; D is undetermined. Germline V lookup: CDR1 MRHNA, CDR2 SNTAGT. V was cut by 0 bases and J by 6 bases, with 12 bases left in between. The CDR3 length is 15 residues. The CDR3 coding sequence is TGTGCCAGCAGTGACTCGACTCGAGATCTTCAGCCCCAGCATTTT. Protein: CASSDSTRDLQPQHF.

This chain links TRBV5-1 with TRBJ2-7, with TRBD2 identical over 11 bases. The CDR3 runs 17 residues. From germline, CDR1 is SGHRS and CDR2 YFSETQ. Trimming at V came to 4 bases and at J to 0 bases, leaving 9 bases not matched to a gene. The CDR3 loop is CASSELAGVPSSYEQYF. Written as DNA, the CDR3 is TGCGCCAGCAGCGAACTAGCGGGAGTACCGAGCTCCTACGAGCAGTACTTC.

This chain uses TRBV9 with TRBJ2-3; 7 bases align to TRBD1. Germline-derived CDR1 and CDR2 are SGDLS and YYNGEE. The ends lost 1 base at V and 2 bases at J; junction bases unmatched: 4. The CDR3 is 15 amino acids. The chain's CDR3 is CASSVRQGDTDTQYF. CDR3 DNA: TGTGCCAGCAGCGTACGACAGGGCGACACAGATACGCAGTATTTT.

V is TRBV11-2 and J is TRBJ2-7; 9 bases are a match to TRBD1. V was clipped by 2 bases and J by 5 bases; unmatched bases: 16. This CDR3 is built from 18 residues. From germline, CDR1 is SGHAT and CDR2 FQNNGV. The CDR3 loop reads CASSLRSVRDRVPHEQYF. Here the CDR3 DNA reads TGTGCCAGCAGCTTAAGGTCAGTCCGGGACAGGGTGCCCCACGAGCAGTACTTC. The complete variable domain, with remaining parts taken from reference TRBV11-2 and TRBJ2-7, reads EAGVAQSPRYKIIEKRQSVAFWCNPISGHATLYWYQQILGQGPKLLIQFQNNGVVDDSQLPKDRFSAERLKGVDSTLKIQPAKLEDSAVYLCASSLRSVRDRVPHEQYFGPGTRLTVT.

On this clone: Its ends do not fully match the called genes, so a read error is possible. V gene TRBV7-9 combines with J gene TRBJ1-4, with D maybe TRBD1 (5 bases). Germline CDR1 is SEHNR and CDR2 is FQNEAQ (reference sequence). The CDR3 has 16 residues. The CDR3 nucleotides read TGTGCCAGCAGTTTAGCAGGGCGCTCCCTAAATGAAAAACTGTTTTTT. As protein: CASSLAGRSLNEKLFF.

This chain uses TRBV27 with TRBJ1-2; TRBD1 matches at 8 bases. V trimming: 5 bases; J trimming: 2 bases; junction bases outside the gene matches: 19. Germline CDR1 is MNHEY and CDR2 is SMNVEV (reference sequence). This CDR3 has 19 residues. The CDR3 DNA reads TGTGCCAGCAGTCAAAAAGCCCCCACGGCAGGGGGCGAAAACTATGGCTACACCTTC. Its protein is CASSQKAPTAGGENYGYTF.

This clone was observed a single time. This rearrangement joins TRBV2 to TRBJ1-2; D unclear. The germline V gene has CDR1 SNHLY and CDR2 FYNNEI. Trimming removed 8 bases from V and 4 bases from J, with 14 bases in between. The CDR3 consists of 13 residues. The CDR3 loop is CASAIPTTYGYTF. In DNA form, the CDR3 reads TGTGCCAGCGCGATTCCAACGACCTATGGCTACACCTTC.

V gene TRBV6-5 combines with J gene TRBJ2-2; weak D call: TRBD2 (6 bases). CDR1 MNHEY and CDR2 SVGAGI come from the germline V gene. The CDR3 loop spans 11 amino acids. The ends were cut back, 8 bases at V and 7 bases at J, with 8 bases in the middle. The CDR3 loop is CASGAGGELFF. The DNA of the CDR3 is TGTGCCAGCGGAGCGGGCGGGGAGCTGTTTTTT.

The chain is built from TRBV7-3 and TRBJ1-5; 9 positions match TRBD1. CDR1 is SGHTA, CDR2 FQGTGA, per germline. The CDR3 is made up of 14 amino acids. Trimming took 5 bases from V and 8 from J; bases not matched to a gene: 7. In DNA form, the CDR3 reads TGTGCCAGCAGCCAGACAGGGGGTCTGGAGCCCCAGCATTTT. Amino acids: CASSQTGGLEPQHF. Drawing the rest from reference TRBV7-3 and TRBJ1-5, the complete variable domain is GAGVSQTPSNKVTEKGKYVELRCDPISGHTALYWYRQSLGQGPEFLIYFQGTGAADDSGLPNDRFFAVRPEGSVSTLKIQRTERGDSAVYLCASSQTGGLEPQHFGDGTRLSIL.

This chain links TRBV9 with TRBJ2-1; TRBD1 agrees at 8 bases. Per the germline V gene, CDR1 is SGDLS and CDR2 is YYNGEE. Germline trimming cut 2 bases from V and 2 bases from J; bases unmatched to any gene: 3. This CDR3 has 15 residues. The chain's CDR3 is CASSVTGATYNEQFF. DNA for the CDR3: TGTGCCAGCAGCGTGACAGGGGCCACCTACAATGAGCAGTTCTTC.